A selection of T cell receptor beta chains follows, all from one sample in a study of blood T cell repertoires in COVID-19. Clones were sequenced by immunoSEQ multiplex PCR, and TCRdb holds only the in-frame ones, with some missing. The sample contains fewer than 250,000 clones, 89% of which appear only once. The sample consisted of peripheral blood. All receptors derive from a middle-aged woman with acute or convalescent COVID-19. CDR3s include the opening cysteine and the closing phenylalanine or tryptophan. D genes are given only for firm matches. For some rows the clone size is stated as once, few or many, or as a class when expanded; others skip it.

d_call	v_call	j_call	clone_size	cdr3_aa	cdr3_nt
TRBD1	TRBV6-1	TRBJ1-2	-	CASSIRTGDYGYTF	TGTGCCAGCAGTATCAGAACAGGGGACTATGGCTACACCTTC
TRBD2	TRBV19	TRBJ2-3	-	CASRLLAGLTDTQYF	TGTGCCAGTAGGCTACTAGCGGGGTTAACAGATACGCAGTATTTT
-	TRBV6-6	TRBJ2-2	-	CASSYLGAGTGELFF	TGTGCCAGCAGTTACCTGGGGGCGGGCACCGGGGAGCTGTTTTTT
-	TRBV6-6	TRBJ1-1	-	CASTHEGVTEAFF	TGTGCCAGCACCCACGAGGGGGTCACTGAAGCTTTCTTT
TRBD1	TRBV6-5	TRBJ1-1	-	CASSYGTVGNTEAFF	TGTGCCAGCAGTTACGGGACAGTGGGGAACACTGAAGCTTTCTTT
-	TRBV29-1	TRBJ1-2	-	CSVEEWVATGGIYGYTF	TGCAGCGTTGAAGAATGGGTCGCCACCGGCGGGATCTATGGCTACACCTTC
TRBD1	TRBV5-1	TRBJ1-2	once	CASSLEGQGSYGYTF	TGCGCCAGCAGCTTGGAGGGACAGGGTTCGTATGGCTACACCTTC
TRBD2	TRBV19	TRBJ2-3	-	CASTRTSGGASSDTQYF	TGTGCCAGTACGAGGACTAGCGGGGGGGCGTCCTCAGATACGCAGTATTTT
TRBD1	TRBV4-1	TRBJ1-3	-	CASSHPGKDRGNWSGNTIYF	TGCGCCAGCAGCCACCCGGGTAAGGACAGGGGAAATTGGTCTGGAAACACCATATATTTT
-	TRBV15	TRBJ1-6	-	CATSTPDRLNSPLHF	TGTGCCACCAGCACCCCGGACAGACTTAATTCACCCCTCCACTTT
-	TRBV25-1	TRBJ1-2	-	CASSEFFGGRDTGGYTF	TGTGCCAGCAGTGAATTCTTTGGCGGGCGAGATACGGGGGGCTACACCTTC
TRBD1	TRBV11-2	TRBJ1-2	-	CASRSTGGDYGYTF	TGTGCCAGCAGGTCGACAGGGGGCGACTATGGCTACACCTTC
-	TRBV5-1	TRBJ1-4	once	CASSLDRAKHEKLFF	TGCGCCAGCAGCTTGGACAGGGCGAAACATGAAAAACTGTTTTTT
-	TRBV24-1	TRBJ1-1	-	CATREDENTEAFF	TGTGCCACCCGGGAGGACGAGAACACTGAAGCTTTCTTT
-	TRBV10-1	TRBJ1-1	few	CASSESRGGPNTEAFF	TGCGCCAGCAGTGAGTCGCGGGGAGGACCCAACACTGAAGCTTTCTTT
-	TRBV5-1	TRBJ2-6	once	CASSLGSSGANVLTF	TGCGCCAGCAGCTTGGGGAGCTCTGGGGCCAACGTCCTGACTTTC
-	TRBV5-6	TRBJ1-1	-	CASRRSGNTEAFF	TGTGCCAGCAGGAGGAGTGGTAACACTGAAGCTTTCTTT
-	TRBV4-1	TRBJ1-1	-	CASSQGPGATDTEAFF	TGCGCCAGCAGCCAAGGGCCTGGAGCTACTGACACTGAAGCTTTCTTT
TRBD1	TRBV9	TRBJ1-2	once	CASSPRRGRTGYTF	TGTGCCAGCAGCCCGAGAAGGGGGCGAACGGGCTACACCTTC
TRBD2	TRBV3-1/TRBV3-2	TRBJ2-5	once	CASSQSSGGSETQYF	TGTGCCAGCAGCCAATCTAGCGGGGGGAGTGAGACCCAGTACTTC
TRBD2	TRBV11-2	TRBJ2-5	-	CASSLFPSGVETQYF	TGTGCCAGCAGCTTATTCCCTAGCGGGGTGGAGACCCAGTACTTC
TRBD1	TRBV9	TRBJ1-2	-	CASGTGFGYTF	TGTGCCAGCGGGACAGGGTTTGGCTACACCTTC
-	TRBV7-9	TRBJ1-1	-	CASSPYGRDTEAFF	TGTGCCAGCAGCCCATATGGGAGGGACACTGAAGCTTTCTTT